This entry concerns a single T cell receptor beta chain. What it binds is not known. Time point meaning: week 5, during vaccination. A single vaccine dose contained 300 ug of mutant IDH1 20-mer peptide, and topical imiquimod was used with it. Profiling relied on immunoSEQ multiplex PCR, and the TCRdb table lists in-frame clones only, not all of them. The sample consists of around 56,000 clones, 82% of them appearing once. Trimming removed 4 bases from V and 4 bases from J, with 10 bases in between. Germline V gives CDR1 SQVTM, CDR2 ANQGSEA. This CDR3 is 12 amino acids long. This entry is derived from a study of a mutant IDH1 vaccine in newly diagnosed glioma. Whole-study context: Before enrollment, the patients had been treated with radiotherapy alone, temozolomide alone, or both together. Most of them had received both. Overall study findings and caveats: The occurrence of vaccine-induced immune responses was seen in around 92% of patients.

The starting material was PBMCs, obtained from a glioma patient whose treatment included an IDH1 peptide vaccine. V gene TRBV29-1 combines with J gene TRBJ1-2; D might be TRBD1 (5 bases). The origin of this receptor is a woman in her late teens or twenties with glioma. Some clones in this sample may be carry-over from other donors' samples. CDR3 nucleotides: TGCAGCGTTGTAGAGACAGTCTATGGCTACACCTTC. Translating it yields CSVVETVYGYTF.